This TCR beta chain was captured by sequencing in a study of blood T cells in healthy people across ages. Whole-study findings and limits: Roughly linear age-related decline in beta diversity appeared, significant by age about 40.

Germline CDR1 and CDR2: SGHTA and FQGNSA. The CDR3 covers 14 residues. Between the trimmed V and J ends, which lost 3 bases and 5 bases, there was a span of 8 bases. A second PCR of about 6 to 12 cycles used a sample-barcoded 5' primer and a J-beta primer mix. TCRdb fed the 5' RACE reads into MiXCR, producing one record per CDR3 protein. The table shows over 950,000 distinct CDR3 sequences, with around two fifths occurring only once. This clonotype was seen many times. Its antigen remains unknown. The sequence was collected from a man aged 18 to 29 in good health. The chain has TRBV7-2 and TRBJ1-6; weak D call: TRBD1 (5 bases). The sample was blood. The CDR3 sequence: CASSFEGDNSPLHF. Written as DNA, the CDR3 is TGTGCCAGCAGCTTCGAAGGGGATAATTCACCCCTCCACTTT.